Shown below are 32 T cell receptor beta chains from a single sample sequenced in a study of beta chain features in type 1 diabetes. Notes on the study in general: In all four CD4+ subsets, TCRB CDR3 length was significantly, moderately reduced in type 1 diabetes.

Sequencing targeted expressed TCRB transcripts, as all isolated RNA had been reverse transcribed. Measured with immunoSEQ multiplex PCR; TCRdb has only the in-frame clones, and not every one. The data contain a few hundred thousand clones, roughly 11% of them singletons. These receptors have no known antigen. Sequenced sample: naive CD4+ T cells from blood. The receptors were gathered from a man aged 25 to 40 with type 1 diabetes.

V and J are TRBV7-9 and TRBJ2-3; the match to TRBD1 covers 8 bases. The CDR3 extends over 14 amino acids. V gave up 4 bases and J gave up 3 bases; unmatched junction bases: 3. CDR1 and CDR2 (germline): SEHNR, FQNEAQ (reference sequence). CDR3 amino acids: CASSYGQGTDTQYF. For the CDR3, the DNA is TGTGCCAGCAGCTACGGACAGGGTACAGATACGCAGTATTTT.

In its sample, this clone was seen a few times. The chain combines TRBV5-1 with TRBJ1-2; D perhaps matches TRBD1 (6 bases). V was pared by 0 bases and J by 1 base, with 13 bases between. CDR3 length equals 16 residues. Germline-derived CDR1 and CDR2 are SGHRS and YFSETQ. CDR3 sequence reads: CASSLGGGQLNYGYTF. In DNA, the CDR3 is TGCGCCAGCAGCTTGGGAGGCGGACAGCTTAACTATGGCTACACCTTC.

This clone was picked up a small number of times. The chain has TRBV18 and TRBJ2-1; 11 positions agree with TRBD1. This CDR3 region has 15 residues. Germline lookup yields CDR1 KGHSH and CDR2 LQKENI. The junction had 4 bases not matched to a gene; V was cut back by 6 bases and J by 3 bases. The CDR3 region is CASSSGTGGYNEQFF. CDR3 bases: TGTGCCAGCTCCAGCGGGACAGGGGGCTACAATGAGCAGTTCTTC.

This clone came up a few times. This chain connects TRBV25-1 to TRBJ2-7; tentatively, D is TRBD2 (6 bases). V was trimmed by 2 bases and J by 4 bases, leaving 12 bases between them. The CDR3 extends over 14 amino acids. Germline lookup yields CDR1 MGHDK and CDR2 SYGVNS. The CDR3 nucleotides read TGTGCCAGCAGTGAAGCGGAGGGGCCGTACGAGCAGTACTTC. Amino acids: CASSEAEGPYEQYF.

This clone was detected only a few times. The V call is TRBV28, the J call TRBJ1-2; no definite D call. Trimming pared 6 bases from V and 2 bases from J, leaving 16 bases between. In germline, CDR1 is MDHEN, CDR2 SYDVKM. This CDR3 has 15 residues. The CDR3 DNA follows: TGTGCCAGCAGAAGATCCTCCGGGATGAACTATGGCTACACCTTC. It is translated as CASRRSSGMNYGYTF.

The chain recombines TRBV5-1 with TRBJ2-1, with 11 bases aligning to TRBD2. Trimming took 4 bases from V and 2 from J; bases not matched to a gene: 2. The germline CDR1 and CDR2 sequences are SGHRS and YFSETQ. The CDR3 covers 15 residues. CDR3 sequence reads: CASSPTSGAYNEQFF. In DNA, the CDR3 is TGCGCCAGCAGCCCGACTAGCGGGGCCTACAATGAGCAGTTCTTC.

In regard to this clone: The same CDR3 can be traced to other DNA sequences in this sample. The chain carries TRBV30 and TRBJ2-7; 7 nucleotides line up with TRBD2. Trimming cost V 0 bases and J 0 bases; bases outside gene matches: 2. CDR3 size: 14 residues. Germline loops: CDR1 GTSNPN, CDR2 SVGIG (reference sequence). The CDR3 sequence is CAWSVGGSSYEQYF. The CDR3 DNA is TGTGCCTGGAGTGTTGGCGGGAGCTCCTACGAGCAGTACTTC.

This clone appeared a single time. The chain carries TRBV5-1 and TRBJ1-1; weak D call: TRBD1 (6 bases). The germline CDR1 and CDR2 sequences are SGHRS and YFSETQ. V was pared by 0 bases and J by 1 base, with 10 bases between. The CDR3 loop spans 15 amino acids. The CDR3: CASSLGTGWNTEAFF. CDR3 bases: TGCGCCAGCAGCTTGGGTACAGGGTGGAACACTGAAGCTTTCTTT.

This clone was detected only a few times. The chain is built from TRBV2 and TRBJ1-4; the D gene is possibly TRBD1 (5 bases). Trimming removed 4 bases from V and 2 bases from J, with 8 bases in between. The CDR3 contains 14 residues. CDR1 and CDR2 (germline): SNHLY, FYNNEI. CDR3 protein: CASSVRQTNEKLFF. The CDR3 bases are TGTGCCAGCAGTGTCCGACAGACTAATGAAAAACTGTTTTTT.

In its sample, this clone was seen once. In DNA form, the CDR3 reads TGTGCCAGCAGTGAAGTGGGGGAGGTTGGAGAGACCCAGTACTTC. This translates into CASSEVGEVGETQYF. The chain links TRBV6-1 to TRBJ2-5, with TRBD2 as a possible D gene (6 bases). This CDR3 has 15 amino acids. Germline CDR1 MNHNS, CDR2 SASEGT. Trimming took 1 base from V and 4 from J, leaving 13 bases between them.

The J gene is TRBJ2-2, the V gene TRBV28, with 7 bases fitting TRBD1. This CDR3 comprises 15 residues. Germline assignment: CDR1 MDHEN and CDR2 SYDVKM. V was clipped by 5 bases and J by 1 base; unmatched bases: 4. The CDR3 region has the DNA TGTGCCAGCAGTGAGGGACAGATGAACACCGGGGAGCTGTTTTTT. Translation gives CASSEGQMNTGELFF.

The chain has TRBV2 and TRBJ1-6, with 10 nucleotides matching TRBD1. The CDR3 loop spans 16 amino acids. The V and J ends lost 6 bases and 6 bases, in that order; junction bases with no gene match: 8. Germline V gene data show CDR1 as SNHLY and CDR2 as FYNNEI. DNA for the CDR3: TGTGCCAGCAGAGATGACAGGGGGCATCGTAATTCACCCCTCCACTTT. It specifies CASRDDRGHRNSPLHF.

This clone occurred a few times. The chain has TRBV5-7 and TRBJ2-2; possible D gene TRBD1, 7 bases. TRBV5-7 is noted as an ORF with a role that remains uncertain. This CDR3 spans 17 amino acids. Trimming left V 4 bases short and J 2 bases short, with 18 bases between. In DNA form, the CDR3 reads TGTGCCAGCAGCGGAGGGACAAGGGGGCCAAACACCGGGGAGCTGTTTTTT. Amino acid sequence: CASSGGTRGPNTGELFF.

This clone has just a few counts. The CDR3 sequence: CASSLLSAGEQYF. DNA of the CDR3: TGTGCCAGCAGCTTGCTTTCGGCGGGCGAGCAGTACTTC. The chain is built from TRBV5-4 and TRBJ2-7, with D maybe TRBD2 (5 bases). V was clipped by 1 base and J by 6 bases, with 11 bases between them. This CDR3 comprises 13 residues. Germline-derived CDR1 and CDR2 are SGHNT and YYREEE (reference sequence). The full variable domain, rest sourced from reference TRBV5-4 and TRBJ2-7, is ETGVTQSPTHLIKTRGQQVTLRCSSQSGHNTVSWYQQALGQGPQFIFQYYREEENGRGNFPPRFSGLQFPNYSSELNVNALELDDSALYLCASSLLSAGEQYFGPGTRLTVT.

In this sample, this clone turned up a few times. The chain employs TRBV9 and TRBJ2-5; 10 bases are shared with TRBD2. J gave up 5 bases and V 3 bases, and 13 bases lay outside the gene matches. Per the germline V gene, CDR1 is SGDLS and CDR2 is YYNGEE. This CDR3 has 17 amino acids. The CDR3: CASSEEMERGGPETQYF. The CDR3 nucleotides are TGTGCCAGCAGCGAGGAGATGGAGCGGGGGGGCCCGGAGACCCAGTACTTC.

This chain joins TRBV20-1 and TRBJ2-3; 8 nucleotides agree with TRBD2. This CDR3 comprises 11 residues. Germline loops: CDR1 DFQATT, CDR2 SNEGSKA (reference sequence). The CDR3 protein is CSGGGTDTQYF. CDR3 coding DNA: TGCAGCGGGGGGGGCACAGATACGCAGTATTTT.

This clone was counted between two and nine times. The chain employs TRBV5-6 and TRBJ1-5; D unclear. The CDR3 covers 15 residues. Deletions cut 4 bases from V and 5 bases from J, with 16 bases between. The germline CDR1 and CDR2 sequences are SGHDT and YYEEEE. The CDR3 DNA follows: TGTGCCAGCAGCAAACGGACTTTTCGGGATCAGCCCCAGCATTTT. Translated: CASSKRTFRDQPQHF.

This clone was seen more than once but under ten times. V is TRBV7-2 and J is TRBJ2-1; tentative D call: TRBD1 (5 bases). The CDR3 consists of 12 residues. V was clipped by 1 base and J by 8 bases, with 6 bases between them. Germline-derived CDR1 and CDR2 are SGHTA and FQGNSA. DNA for the CDR3: TGTGCCAGCAGCTTAGTAGGGGATGAGCAGTTCTTC. The encoded protein is CASSLVGDEQFF.

The rearrangement uses TRBV7-9 and TRBJ2-3; possible D gene TRBD2, 5 bases. Between the trimmed V and J ends, which lost 5 bases and 5 bases, there was a span of 8 bases. The CDR3 runs 12 residues. Looked up from germline, CDR1 is SEHNR and CDR2 is FQNEAQ (reference sequence). The CDR3 protein is CASSPDLDTQYF. CDR3 DNA sequence: TGTGCCAGCAGCCCGGACTTAGATACGCAGTATTTT.

This rearrangement joins TRBV7-9 to TRBJ1-4; 7 nucleotides line up with TRBD1. The germline V gene has CDR1 SEHNR and CDR2 FQNEAQ (reference sequence). The CDR3 is made up of 14 amino acids. The trim removed 5 bases at V and 3 bases at J, leaving 3 bases unmatched. This CDR3 is CASSQGTANEKLFF. For the CDR3, the DNA is TGTGCCAGCAGCCAGGGGACAGCTAATGAAAAACTGTTTTTT.

This clone was observed a handful of times. This chain uses TRBV11-2 with TRBJ2-1; no firm D call. With 5 bases removed from V and 6 bases from J, the gap between germline ends came to 8 bases. This CDR3 contains 12 residues. Germline V gene sequence: CDR1 SGHAT, CDR2 FQNNGV. The CDR3 sequence is CASSPPGNEQFF. The CDR3 DNA follows: TGTGCCAGCAGCCCCCCCGGCAATGAGCAGTTCTTC.

This clone was seen a handful of times. The rearrangement joins TRBV5-4 to TRBJ2-3; D is unresolved. The CDR3 sequence is 13 residues long. V was trimmed by 0 bases and J by 3 bases, leaving 5 bases between them. CDR1 and CDR2 from the germline V gene are SGHNT and YYREEE (reference sequence). CDR3 amino acids: CASSLEATDTQYF. CDR3 sequence (DNA): TGTGCCAGCAGCTTGGAAGCGACAGATACGCAGTATTTT. The full variable domain, with the rest looked up from reference TRBV5-4 and TRBJ2-3, is ETGVTQSPTHLIKTRGQQVTLRCSSQSGHNTVSWYQQALGQGPQFIFQYYREEENGRGNFPPRFSGLQFPNYSSELNVNALELDDSALYLCASSLEATDTQYFGPGTRLTVL.

In its sample, this clone was seen a few times. The chain employs TRBV9 and TRBJ2-2; no clear D gene. Between the trimmed V and J ends, which lost 4 bases and 6 bases, there was a span of 13 bases. The germline gives CDR1 SGDLS, CDR2 YYNGEE. This CDR3 region has 14 residues. The CDR3 nucleotides are TGTGCCAGCAGCAGCACGGGTGGCCCCGGGGAGCTGTTTTTT. This encodes CASSSTGGPGELFF.

The chain links TRBV9 to TRBJ2-4, with TRBD2 as a possible D gene (6 bases). Germline CDR1 SGDLS, CDR2 YYNGEE. V lost 3 bases to trimming and J lost 1 base, with 11 bases between them. This CDR3 is 15 amino acids long. The CDR3 nucleotides read TGTGCCAGCAGCGGGGGGGACGCCGCCAAAAACATTCAGTACTTC. It codes for CASSGGDAAKNIQYF.

This clone has a handful of counts. This chain joins TRBV11-2 and TRBJ2-7; a weak D match, TRBD2 (7 bases). Germline V lookup: CDR1 SGHAT, CDR2 FQNNGV. The CDR3 is 14 residues long. The V gene lost 3 bases and the J gene lost 3 bases, with 12 bases spanning the gap. CDR3 bases: TGTGCCAGCAGCTTTTCGGGGGGCAGCTACGAGCAGTACTTC. Its translation is CASSFSGGSYEQYF.

The chain uses TRBV11-3 and TRBJ2-5; 8 bases match TRBD1. V shed 5 bases and J 2 bases; nucleotides not matched to a gene: 4. The CDR3 spans 14 residues. The germline V gene encodes CDR1 SGHNT and CDR2 YENEEA. For the CDR3, the DNA is TGTGCCAGCAGCCCTCGGGACAGGCAAGAGACCCAGTACTTC. Protein product: CASSPRDRQETQYF.

This clone appeared a few times. J is TRBJ1-2 and V is TRBV9; D remains ambiguous. The germline gives CDR1 SGDLS, CDR2 YYNGEE. The CDR3 loop spans 14 amino acids. Trimming removed 0 bases from V and 8 bases from J, with 14 bases in between. The CDR3 coding sequence is TGTGCCAGCAGCGTAGCTACGTCCCTTCTGGGCTACACCTTC. Translating gives CASSVATSLLGYTF.

The chain couples TRBV7-9 to TRBJ1-3; D is unclear. CDR1 SEHNR and CDR2 FQNEAQ come from the germline V gene (reference sequence). The CDR3 totals 15 residues. V shed 0 bases and J shed 0 bases, with 6 bases lying between them. The CDR3 here is CASSLARSSGNTIYF. The DNA of the CDR3 is TGTGCCAGCAGCTTAGCACGGAGCTCTGGAAACACCATATATTTT.

The CDR3, as DNA: TGCGCCAGCACTGGCTGGCCCACCTCCTACGAGCAGTACTTC. Its translation: CASTGWPTSYEQYF. The chain combines TRBV5-1 with TRBJ2-7; D ambiguous. The V and J ends lost 6 bases and 0 bases respectively, with 13 bases between them. The CDR3 runs 14 residues. Germline V gene sequence: CDR1 SGHRS, CDR2 YFSETQ.

The CDR3 coding sequence is TGCGCCAGCAGCTCGGCTGGGACAAGAGAGACCCAGTACTTC. This gives the protein CASSSAGTRETQYF. The V gene is TRBV5-1, the J gene TRBJ2-5; possibly TRBD1 for D (6 bases). CDR1 is SGHRS and CDR2 is YFSETQ in the germline V gene. Trimming cost V 3 bases and J 4 bases, with 13 bases left between them. This CDR3 has 14 amino acids. The full variable domain, its missing parts supplied by reference TRBV5-1 and TRBJ2-5, is KAGVTQTPRYLIKTRGQQVTLSCSPISGHRSVSWYQQTPGQGLQFLFEYFSETQRNKGNFPGRFSGRQFSNSRSEMNVSTLELGDSALYLCASSSAGTRETQYFGPGTRLLVL.

This clone was detected a few times. This rearrangement joins TRBV28 to TRBJ1-1; tentatively, D is TRBD1 (6 bases). Trimming stripped 3 bases from V and 8 bases from J, with 13 bases between. Germline CDR1 and CDR2: MDHEN and SYDVKM. This CDR3 has 13 amino acids. CDR3 sequence reads: CASSLGRQEEAFF. CDR3 in DNA: TGTGCCAGCAGTTTGGGTCGACAGGAGGAAGCTTTCTTT.

In this sample, this clone turned up a few times. The CDR3 DNA reads TGTGCCAGCAGTCCGGGCAGGGCACAGACCGGGGAGCTGTTTTTT. Amino acid sequence: CASSPGRAQTGELFF. The genes are TRBV27 and TRBJ2-2, with a possible D match to TRBD1 (5 bases). The CDR3 spans 15 residues. Germline V CDR1 and CDR2: MNHEY, SMNVEV (reference sequence). Trimming stripped 5 bases from V and 5 bases from J, with 15 bases between.